The 7 T cell receptor beta chains given below trace back to one sample, sequenced in a study of cytomegalovirus exposure and HLA in healthy donors. A multiplex PCR was run with 60 Vbeta primers and 13 Jbeta primers. The data were produced by immunoSEQ multiplex PCR, yet TCRdb's version contains in-frame clones alone and is incomplete. The sample includes some 250,000 clones, about 81% seen only once; the top ten take roughly 5%. Material: PBMCs. These TCRs come from a woman between 40 and 55 years old in good health and CMV-seropositive.

The gene calls are TRBV7-9 and TRBJ2-3; D is unclear. The CDR3 extends over 14 amino acids. V was pared by 6 bases and J by 6 bases, with 16 bases between. CDR1 and CDR2 from the germline V gene are SEHNR and FQNEAQ (reference sequence). Here the CDR3 DNA reads TGTGCCAGCAGTCGAGAACTGACTCGGGATACGCAGTATTTT. It is translated as CASSRELTRDTQYF.

The CDR3 DNA reads as TGTGCCAGCACCCTCCGGGGGAGGAGCACAGATACGCAGTATTTT. Residues: CASTLRGRSTDTQYF. The chain uses TRBV7-3 and TRBJ2-3, with D possibly matching TRBD2 (6 bases). Germline CDR1 is SGHTA and CDR2 is FQGTGA. Trimming cost V 7 bases and J 0 bases, with 14 bases left between them. This CDR3 has 15 amino acids.

The V and J genes are TRBV6-4 and TRBJ2-2; D remains ambiguous. Looked up from germline, CDR1 is MRHNA and CDR2 is SNTAGT. The V end was cut by 3 bases, the J end by 7 bases, with 15 bases between. The CDR3 has 15 residues. The chain's CDR3 is CASSEQAVPGGELFF. The CDR3 region has the DNA TGTGCCAGCAGTGAGCAGGCTGTTCCCGGCGGGGAGCTGTTTTTT.

The genes are TRBV2 and TRBJ1-1; tentative D call: TRBD1 (5 bases). CDR1 is SNHLY and CDR2 is FYNNEI in the germline V gene. This CDR3 spans 13 amino acids. Trimming removed 6 bases from V and 4 bases from J, with 12 bases in between. CDR3 amino acids: CASRATRGTEAFF. CDR3 DNA sequence: TGTGCCAGCAGGGCTACAAGGGGCACTGAAGCTTTCTTT.

A few counts support this clone. The chain is built from TRBV11-2 and TRBJ2-2; 13 bases agree with TRBD2. CDR3 length: 17 amino acids. Germline V gene sequence: CDR1 SGHAT, CDR2 FQNNGV. With V trimmed by 5 bases and J by 6 bases, 9 bases remained unmatched. The CDR3 coding sequence is TGTGCCAGCAGCCTTTGGACTAGCGGGAGCTCCGCCGGGGAGCTGTTTTTT. Encoded protein: CASSLWTSGSSAGELFF.

The rearrangement joins TRBV6-1 to TRBJ2-4; D not resolved. CDR3 size: 14 residues. Germline CDR1 MNHNS, CDR2 SASEGT. V dropped 6 bases and J dropped 3 bases, with 12 bases sitting between them. CDR3: CASRETVNKNIQYF. Written as DNA, the CDR3 is TGTGCCAGCAGGGAAACAGTTAACAAAAACATTCAGTACTTC.

This sequence joins TRBV6-5 and TRBJ1-2; TRBD1 matches at 7 bases. In germline, CDR1 is MNHEY, CDR2 SVGAGI. The CDR3 has 13 amino acids. With 2 bases clipped from V and 8 bases from J, the junction kept 5 bases outside the gene matches. CDR3 in DNA: TGTGCCAGCAGTTACAGGGGGCCCTTAGGCTACACCTTC. The encoded protein is CASSYRGPLGYTF.